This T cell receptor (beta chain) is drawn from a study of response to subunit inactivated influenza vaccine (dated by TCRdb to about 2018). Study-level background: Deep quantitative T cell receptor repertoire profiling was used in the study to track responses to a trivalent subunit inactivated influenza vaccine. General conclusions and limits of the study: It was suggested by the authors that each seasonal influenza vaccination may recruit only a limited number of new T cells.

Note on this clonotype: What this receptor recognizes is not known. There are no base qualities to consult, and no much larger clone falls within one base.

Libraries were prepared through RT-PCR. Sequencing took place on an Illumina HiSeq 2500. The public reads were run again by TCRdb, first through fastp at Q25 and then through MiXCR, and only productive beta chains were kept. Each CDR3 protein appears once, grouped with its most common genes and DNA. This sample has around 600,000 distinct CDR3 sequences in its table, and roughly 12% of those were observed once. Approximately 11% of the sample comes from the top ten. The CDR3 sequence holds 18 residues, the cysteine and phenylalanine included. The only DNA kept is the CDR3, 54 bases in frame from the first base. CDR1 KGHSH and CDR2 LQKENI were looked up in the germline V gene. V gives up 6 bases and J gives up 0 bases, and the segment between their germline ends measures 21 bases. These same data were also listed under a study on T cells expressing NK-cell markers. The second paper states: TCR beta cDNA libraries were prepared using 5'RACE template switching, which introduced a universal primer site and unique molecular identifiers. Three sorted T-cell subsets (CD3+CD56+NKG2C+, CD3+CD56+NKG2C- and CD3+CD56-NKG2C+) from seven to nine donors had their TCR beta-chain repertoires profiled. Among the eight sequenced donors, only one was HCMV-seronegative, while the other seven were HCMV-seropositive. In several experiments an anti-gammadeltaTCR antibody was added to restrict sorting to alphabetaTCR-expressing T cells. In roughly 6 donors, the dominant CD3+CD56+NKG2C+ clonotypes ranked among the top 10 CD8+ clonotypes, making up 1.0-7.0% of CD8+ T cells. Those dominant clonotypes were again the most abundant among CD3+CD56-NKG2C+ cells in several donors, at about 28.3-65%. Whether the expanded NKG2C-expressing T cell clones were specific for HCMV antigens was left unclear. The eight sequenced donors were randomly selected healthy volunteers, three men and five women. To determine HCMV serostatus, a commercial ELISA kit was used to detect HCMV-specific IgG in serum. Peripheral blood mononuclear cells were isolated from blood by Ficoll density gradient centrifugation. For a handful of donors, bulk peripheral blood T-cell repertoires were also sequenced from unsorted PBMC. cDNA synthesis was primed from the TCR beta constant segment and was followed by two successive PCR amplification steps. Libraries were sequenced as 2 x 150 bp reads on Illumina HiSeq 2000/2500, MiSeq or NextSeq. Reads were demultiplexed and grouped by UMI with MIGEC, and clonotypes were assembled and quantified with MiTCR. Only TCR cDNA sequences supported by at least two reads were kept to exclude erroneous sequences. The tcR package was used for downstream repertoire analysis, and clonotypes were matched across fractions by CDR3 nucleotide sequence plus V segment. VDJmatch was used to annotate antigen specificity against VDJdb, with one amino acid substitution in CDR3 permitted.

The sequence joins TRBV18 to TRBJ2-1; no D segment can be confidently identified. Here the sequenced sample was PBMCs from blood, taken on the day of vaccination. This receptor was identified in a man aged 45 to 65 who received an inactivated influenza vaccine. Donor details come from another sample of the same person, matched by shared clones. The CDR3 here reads CASSPTSPVSSSYNEQFF. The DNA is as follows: TGTGCCAGCTCGCCGACTTCACCCGTTTCGAGCTCCTACAATGAGCAGTTCTTC.